Sequencing of this T cell receptor beta chain was carried out in a study of OX40 agonist ivuxolimab in advanced cancers. Study-wide context: Of the patients, three showed partial responses, one with hepatocellular carcinoma and two with cutaneous melanoma.

Sampling of blood occurred at baseline, cycle 4 day 1, and cycle 7 day 1. Data came from immunoSEQ multiplex PCR; TCRdb stores just in-frame clones and leaves some out. The sample holds about 48,000 clones, around 83% seen once. Whole-study results and caveats: Expanded peripheral T cell antigen specificity was not determined. At doses 0.1 to 3.0 mg/kg, CD4+ and CD8+ clones expanded.

CDR1 is SGHNT, CDR2 YENEEA, per germline. The CDR3 spans 13 residues. V was pared by 3 bases and J by 7 bases, with 10 bases between. On this clone: Its cognate antigen is unknown.

The rearrangement uses TRBV11-3 and TRBJ2-1; D possibly corresponds to TRBD2 (5 bases). The source material was CD4+ or CD8+ T cells sorted from blood, sampled in a trial of the OX40 agonist ivuxolimab. The source is an adult with an advanced solid tumor such as melanoma, head and neck, liver or kidney cancer. The CDR3 protein is CASSFGETNEQFF. In nucleotides, the CDR3 is TGTGCCAGCAGCTTCGGGGAGACGAATGAGCAGTTCTTC.